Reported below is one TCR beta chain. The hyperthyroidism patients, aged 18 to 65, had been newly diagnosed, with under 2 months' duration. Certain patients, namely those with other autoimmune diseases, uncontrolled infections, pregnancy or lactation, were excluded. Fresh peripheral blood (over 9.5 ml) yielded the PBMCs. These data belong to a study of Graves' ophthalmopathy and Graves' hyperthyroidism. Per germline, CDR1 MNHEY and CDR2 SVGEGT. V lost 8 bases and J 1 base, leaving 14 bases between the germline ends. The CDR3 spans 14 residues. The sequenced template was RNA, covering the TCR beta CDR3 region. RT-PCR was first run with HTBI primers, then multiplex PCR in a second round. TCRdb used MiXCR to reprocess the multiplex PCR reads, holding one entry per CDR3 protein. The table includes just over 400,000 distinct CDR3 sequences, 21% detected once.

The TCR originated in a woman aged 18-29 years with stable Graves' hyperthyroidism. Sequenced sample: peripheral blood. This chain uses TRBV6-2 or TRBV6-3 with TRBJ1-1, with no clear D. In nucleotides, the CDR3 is TGTGCCAGCCTGGCGATTGATTGGAACACTGAAGCTTTCTTT. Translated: CASLAIDWNTEAFF.